The 14 T cell receptor beta chains below were found in one sample sequenced in a study of blood T cell repertoires in COVID-19. The method was immunoSEQ multiplex PCR; TCRdb's version includes in-frame clones alone and lacks a portion of them. This repertoire shows about 300,000 clones, roughly 87% found once; its top ten account for about 6%. Material: PBMCs or T cells enriched from blood (not recorded which). The receptors derive from a woman younger than 45 who had recovered from COVID-19.

V usage is TRBV6-5 and J usage is TRBJ1-1; 9 bases agree with TRBD1. CDR3 length equals 14 residues. The V segment lost 6 bases and the J segment 5 bases; nucleotides outside the gene matches: 7. Germline V gives CDR1 MNHEY, CDR2 SVGAGI. The CDR3 DNA is TGTGCCAGCAGCCCACAGGGGGCTTGGACTGAAGCTTTCTTT. It codes for CASSPQGAWTEAFF.

The rearrangement uses TRBV6-6 and TRBJ1-1; 11 bases are a match to TRBD1. From germline, CDR1 is MNHNY and CDR2 SVGAGI (reference sequence). Trimming cost V 2 bases and J 5 bases; bases outside gene matches: 4. The CDR3 spans 15 residues. The chain's CDR3 is CASSYTGQGGTEAFF. CDR3 in DNA: TGTGCCAGCAGTTACACGGGACAGGGGGGGACTGAAGCTTTCTTT.

The genes are TRBV7-9 and TRBJ1-1, with 9 bases aligning to TRBD1. Per the germline V gene, CDR1 is SEHNR and CDR2 is FQNEAQ (reference sequence). The CDR3 covers 13 residues. V lost 6 bases and J lost 8; bases outside the gene matches: 7. In nucleotides, the CDR3 is TGTGCCAGCAGAGAACAGGGGGCAGGCGAAGCTTTCTTT. Protein: CASREQGAGEAFF.

The genes are TRBV6-6 and TRBJ1-3; 9 bases are a match to TRBD1. V dropped 5 bases and J dropped 2; count of bases not matched to a gene: 7. The CDR3 length is 16 residues. Germline CDR1 and CDR2: MNHNY and SVGAGI (reference sequence). This chain's CDR3 is CASSPSRDRAGNTIYF. DNA of the CDR3: TGTGCCAGCAGTCCGTCCCGGGACAGGGCTGGAAACACCATATATTTT.

The rearrangement joins TRBV7-2 to TRBJ2-2; 7 nucleotides match TRBD1. The junction had 6 bases not matched to a gene; V was cut back by 4 bases and J by 4 bases. CDR3 length: 15 residues. Germline V gene lookup returns CDR1 SGHTA and CDR2 FQGNSA. The CDR3 reads CASSSLQGLTGELFF. The CDR3 nucleotides are TGTGCCAGCAGCTCACTACAGGGGCTCACCGGGGAGCTGTTTTTT.

The genes are TRBV5-1 and TRBJ2-2, with D maybe TRBD1 (6 bases). V was clipped by 3 bases and J by 6 bases, with 18 bases between them. CDR3 size: 16 residues. Germline V gene data show CDR1 as SGHRS and CDR2 as YFSETQ. CDR3 in DNA: TGCGCCAGCAGCTCACTCCCCCCTGGACAGTCCGGGGAGCTGTTTTTT. Translation gives CASSSLPPGQSGELFF.

In this sample, this clone turned up once. The rearrangement links TRBV2 to TRBJ1-1, with no clear D. This CDR3 has 12 residues. Germline V lookup: CDR1 SNHLY, CDR2 FYNNEI. V lost 7 bases to trimming and J lost 6 bases, with 12 bases between them. CDR3: CASITGSAEAFF. For the CDR3, the DNA is TGTGCCAGCATTACCGGGTCTGCTGAAGCTTTCTTT.

The chain links TRBV3-1 (or the pseudogene TRBV3-2) to TRBJ1-5; a possible D gene is TRBD1 (6 bases). Deletions cut 1 base from V and 3 bases from J, with 19 bases between. Germline V gene lookup returns CDR1 LGHDT and CDR2 YNNKEL (reference sequence). The CDR3 runs 18 residues. In DNA, the CDR3 is TGTGCCAGCAGCCAAGCTCCGGGACACCCTTTCCCCAATCAGCCCCAGCATTTT. It translates to CASSQAPGHPFPNQPQHF.

This sequence joins TRBV6-5 and TRBJ1-2; TRBD1 aligns across 7 bases. Germline CDR1 MNHEY, CDR2 SVGAGI. The ends lost 5 bases at V and 8 bases at J; junction bases unmatched: 11. The CDR3 consists of 14 residues. The CDR3 loop is CASSTGDRASGYTF. CDR3 nucleotides: TGTGCCAGCAGTACGGGAGACAGGGCAAGCGGCTACACCTTC.

The rearrangement joins TRBV6-2 or TRBV6-3 to TRBJ2-1; D is unclear. Germline CDR1 MNHEY, CDR2 SVGEGT. This CDR3 has 14 residues. V was trimmed by 6 bases and J by 2 bases, leaving 11 bases between them. The CDR3 region is CASSPFSPYNEQFF. Written as DNA, the CDR3 is TGTGCCAGCAGCCCCTTCTCTCCCTACAATGAGCAGTTCTTC.

The chain uses TRBV19 and TRBJ2-5; D unresolved. CDR1 LNHDA and CDR2 SQIVND come from the germline V gene (reference sequence). Trimming removed 5 bases at V and 7 bases at J, with 14 bases between. This CDR3 region has 13 residues. CDR3 DNA sequence: TGTGCCAGTAGTTCCCAAGTCGGGTCGACCCAGTACTTC. It encodes CASSSQVGSTQYF.

The V and J genes are TRBV4-1 and TRBJ1-6; TRBD1 matches at 7 bases. There are 18 residues in the CDR3. Germline values: CDR1 MGHRA, CDR2 YSYEKL. The V gene end was trimmed by 4 bases and the J gene end by 0 bases; junction bases not matched to a gene: 9. The CDR3 loop is CASSRPARGSSYNSPLHF. CDR3 nucleotides: TGCGCCAGCAGCCGCCCTGCCAGGGGGAGCTCCTATAATTCACCCCTCCACTTT.

The CDR3 nucleotides are TGTGCCAGCAGCCCAGGGACAGGGGGCTTCGAGACCCAGTACTTC. Translated, it gives CASSPGTGGFETQYF. The V gene is TRBV3-1 (or the pseudogene TRBV3-2), the J gene TRBJ2-5; TRBD1 matches 12 bases. CDR1 and CDR2 (germline): LGHDT, YNNKEL (reference sequence). This CDR3 region has 15 residues. The junction had 5 bases not matched to a gene; V was cut back by 4 bases and J by 5 bases.

This clone was found once. The V gene is TRBV2, the J gene TRBJ2-3, with unresolved D. The CDR3 spans 14 residues. Between the trimmed V and J ends, which lost 0 bases and 8 bases, there was a span of 12 bases. Germline V CDR1 and CDR2: SNHLY, FYNNEI. The CDR3 bases are TGTGCCAGCAGTGAAGCGGCAGTGACTGGTACGCAGTATTTT. Protein: CASSEAAVTGTQYF.